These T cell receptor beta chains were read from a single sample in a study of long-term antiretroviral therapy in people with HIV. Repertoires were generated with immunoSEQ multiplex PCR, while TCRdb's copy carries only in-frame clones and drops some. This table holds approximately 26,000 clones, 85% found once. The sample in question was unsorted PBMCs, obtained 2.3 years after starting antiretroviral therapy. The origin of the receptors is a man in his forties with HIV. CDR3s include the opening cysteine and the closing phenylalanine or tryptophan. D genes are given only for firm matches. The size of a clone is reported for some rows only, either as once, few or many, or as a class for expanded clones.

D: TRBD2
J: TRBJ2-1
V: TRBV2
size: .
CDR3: CASFRSSGAYNEQFF
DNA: TGTGCCAGCTTTAGATCTAGCGGGGCGTACAATGAGCAGTTCTTC

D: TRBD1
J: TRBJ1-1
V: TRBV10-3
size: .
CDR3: CAISPGTGTLGTEAFF
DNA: TGTGCCATCAGCCCCGGGACAGGGACTCTTGGCACTGAAGCTTTCTTT

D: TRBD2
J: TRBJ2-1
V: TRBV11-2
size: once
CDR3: CASSFFSSGADNEQFF
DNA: TGTGCCAGCAGCTTCTTTTCTAGCGGGGCCGACAATGAGCAGTTCTTC

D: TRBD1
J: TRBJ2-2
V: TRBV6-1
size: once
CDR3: CASRGTGTYTGELFF
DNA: TGTGCCAGCAGGGGGACAGGGACCTACACCGGGGAGCTGTTTTTT

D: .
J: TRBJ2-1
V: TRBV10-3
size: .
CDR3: CAISDVKGNVKGNEQFF
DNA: TGTGCCATCAGTGATGTAAAGGGGAATGTCAAGGGCAATGAGCAGTTCTTC

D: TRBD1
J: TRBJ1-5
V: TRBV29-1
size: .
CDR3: CSVSGGWQGQPQHF
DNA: TGCAGCGTGTCAGGGGGGTGGCAGGGTCAGCCCCAGCATTTT

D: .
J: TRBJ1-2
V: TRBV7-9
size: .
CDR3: CASSLDAGNFYGYTF
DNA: TGTGCCAGCAGCTTAGACGCAGGAAACTTCTATGGCTACACCTTC

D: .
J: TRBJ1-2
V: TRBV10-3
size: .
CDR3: CANRAYGYTF
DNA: TGTGCCAACCGGGCCTATGGCTACACCTTC

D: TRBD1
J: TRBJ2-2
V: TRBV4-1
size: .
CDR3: CASSHPRQGTNTGELFF
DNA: TGCGCCAGCAGCCACCCCCGACAGGGCACGAACACCGGGGAGCTGTTTTTT

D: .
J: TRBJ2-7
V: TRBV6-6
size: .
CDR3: CASSYEGVYEQYF
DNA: TGTGCCAGCAGTTATGAGGGGGTCTACGAGCAGTACTTC

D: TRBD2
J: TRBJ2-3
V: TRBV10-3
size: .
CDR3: CAITDNAGADTQYF
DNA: TGTGCCATCACCGACAATGCGGGAGCAGATACGCAGTATTTT

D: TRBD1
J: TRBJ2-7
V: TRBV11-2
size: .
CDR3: CASSLVGQLYSYEQYF
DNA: TGTGCCAGCAGCTTAGTGGGACAGCTATACTCCTACGAGCAGTACTTC

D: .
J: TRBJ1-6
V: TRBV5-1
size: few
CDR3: CASSLAEGVSSPLHF
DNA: TGCGCCAGCAGCTTGGCCGAGGGTGTGAGTTCACCCCTCCACTTT

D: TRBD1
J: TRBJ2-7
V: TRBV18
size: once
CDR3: CASSRGTASYEQYF
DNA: TGTGCCAGCTCACGGGGGACAGCATCCTACGAGCAGTACTTC

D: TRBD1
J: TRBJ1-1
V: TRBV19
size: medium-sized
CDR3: CASSDRGPAEAFF
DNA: TGTGCCAGTAGCGACAGGGGGCCAGCTGAAGCTTTCTTT

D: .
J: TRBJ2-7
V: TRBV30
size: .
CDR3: CAWNPPRTSQTYEQYF
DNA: TGTGCCTGGAACCCCCCAAGGACATCCCAAACCTACGAGCAGTACTTC

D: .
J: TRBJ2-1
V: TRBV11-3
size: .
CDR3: CASSLGLLSDEQFF
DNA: TGTGCCAGCAGCTTAGGACTTTTGAGCGATGAGCAGTTCTTC

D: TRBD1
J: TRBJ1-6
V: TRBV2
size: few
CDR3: CASRVDRGNNSPLHF
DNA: TGTGCCAGCAGGGTGGACAGGGGGAATAATTCACCCCTCCACTTT

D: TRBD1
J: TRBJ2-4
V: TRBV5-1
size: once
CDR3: CASSFRAGQGEDIQYF
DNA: TGCGCCAGCAGCTTCCGCGCGGGACAGGGAGAAGACATTCAGTACTTC

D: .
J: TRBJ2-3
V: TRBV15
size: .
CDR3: CATSRELGGGATDTQYF
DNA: TGTGCCACCAGCAGAGAACTCGGAGGGGGCGCAACAGATACGCAGTATTTT

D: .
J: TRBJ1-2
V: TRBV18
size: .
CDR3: CASATGTPSYGYTF
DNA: TGTGCCAGCGCCACCGGGACGCCTAGCTATGGCTACACCTTC

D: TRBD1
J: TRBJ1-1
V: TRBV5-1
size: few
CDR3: CASSLDTTYKGAEAFF
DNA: TGCGCCAGCAGCCTCGATACAACTTACAAGGGGGCGGAAGCTTTCTTT

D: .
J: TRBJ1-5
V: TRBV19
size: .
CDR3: CASSMEQGKSNQPQHF
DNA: TGTGCCAGTAGTATGGAACAGGGAAAAAGCAATCAGCCCCAGCATTTT

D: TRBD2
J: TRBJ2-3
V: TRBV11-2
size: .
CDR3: CASSQLAGVLDTQYF
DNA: TGTGCCAGCAGCCAACTAGCGGGAGTTTTGGATACGCAGTATTTT

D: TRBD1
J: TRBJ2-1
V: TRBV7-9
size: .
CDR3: CASSLDRGGRYAYNEQFF
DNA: TGTGCCAGCAGCTTGGACAGGGGCGGCCGATATGCCTACAATGAGCAGTTCTTC

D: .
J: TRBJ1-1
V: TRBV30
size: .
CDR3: CAWNPGTSFISEAFF
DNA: TGTGCCTGGAACCCCGGGACCTCTTTTATCTCTGAAGCTTTCTTT

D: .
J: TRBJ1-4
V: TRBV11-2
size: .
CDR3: CASSQTGGGLSNEKLFF
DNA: TGTGCCAGCAGCCAGACAGGCGGTGGGCTATCTAATGAAAAACTGTTTTTT

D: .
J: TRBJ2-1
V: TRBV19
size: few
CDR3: CASGQSGGTNEQFF
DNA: TGTGCCAGTGGCCAAAGCGGAGGAACCAATGAGCAGTTCTTC

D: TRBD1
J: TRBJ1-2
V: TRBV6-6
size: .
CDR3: CASTNTGTGGYGYTF
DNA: TGTGCCAGCACCAACACCGGGACAGGGGGCTATGGCTACACCTTC

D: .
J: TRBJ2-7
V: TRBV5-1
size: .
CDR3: CASSLNAGTPRSYEQYF
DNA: TGCGCCAGCAGCTTAAACGCCGGGACACCGAGGTCCTACGAGCAGTACTTC

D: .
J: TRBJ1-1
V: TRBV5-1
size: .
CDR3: CASSLTYYQNRDTEAFF
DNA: TGCGCCAGCAGCTTGACCTACTATCAGAACCGGGACACTGAAGCTTTCTTT

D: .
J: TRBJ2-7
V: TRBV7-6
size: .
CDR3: CASSLGAGPYEQYF
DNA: TGTGCCAGCAGCTTAGGCGCAGGTCCCTACGAGCAGTACTTC

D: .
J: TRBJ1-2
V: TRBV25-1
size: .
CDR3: CASSGPSLGYGYTF
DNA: TGTGCCAGCAGTGGACCGAGCCTGGGTTATGGCTACACCTTC

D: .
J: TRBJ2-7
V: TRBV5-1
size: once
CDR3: CASSLGGLYEQYF
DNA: TGCGCCAGCAGCTTGGGGGGGCTCTACGAGCAGTACTTC

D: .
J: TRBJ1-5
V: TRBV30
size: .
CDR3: CAWSDDWRNQPQHF
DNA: TGTGCCTGGAGTGACGACTGGAGAAATCAGCCCCAGCATTTT

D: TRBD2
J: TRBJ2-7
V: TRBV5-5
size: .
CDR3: CASRPGLLSYEQYF
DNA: TGTGCCAGCAGGCCGGGACTACTATCCTACGAGCAGTACTTC

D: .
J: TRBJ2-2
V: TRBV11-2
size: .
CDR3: CASSPIGRNTGELFF
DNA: TGTGCCAGCAGCCCCATAGGCAGGAACACCGGGGAGCTGTTTTTT

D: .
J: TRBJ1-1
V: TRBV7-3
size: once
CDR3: CASSLLAVGTEAFF
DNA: TGTGCCAGCAGCTTACTAGCAGTGGGCACTGAAGCTTTCTTT

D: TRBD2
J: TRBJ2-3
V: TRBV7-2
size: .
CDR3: CASSFSSGSRDTQYF
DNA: TGTGCCAGCAGCTTTTCTAGCGGGAGCAGAGATACGCAGTATTTT

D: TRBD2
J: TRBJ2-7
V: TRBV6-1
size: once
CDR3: CASSWTSGSLYEQYF
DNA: TGTGCCAGCAGTTGGACTAGCGGGAGTCTCTACGAGCAGTACTTC

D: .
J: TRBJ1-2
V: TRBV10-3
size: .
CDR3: CAISESAGQRDYGYTF
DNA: TGTGCCATCAGTGAGTCCGCAGGGCAGAGGGACTATGGCTACACCTTC

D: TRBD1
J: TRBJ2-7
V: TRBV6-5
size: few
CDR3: CASSYGQGVDYEQYF
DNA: TGTGCCAGCAGTTACGGCCAGGGGGTCGACTACGAGCAGTACTTC

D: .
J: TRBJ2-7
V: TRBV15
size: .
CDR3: CATSKDSWNNEQYF
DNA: TGTGCCACCAGTAAGGACAGCTGGAACAACGAGCAGTACTTC

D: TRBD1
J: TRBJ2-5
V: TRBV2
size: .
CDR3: CASRKRPGQGIGETQYF
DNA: TGTGCCAGCAGGAAGCGGCCCGGACAGGGCATTGGAGAGACCCAGTACTTC

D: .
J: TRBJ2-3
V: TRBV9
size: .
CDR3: CASKSGTKSTDTQYF
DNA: TGTGCCAGCAAATCCGGGACAAAAAGCACAGATACGCAGTATTTT

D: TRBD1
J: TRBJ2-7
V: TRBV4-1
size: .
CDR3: CASSQEIGQGRYEQYF
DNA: TGCGCCAGCAGCCAAGAAATTGGACAGGGGAGATACGAGCAGTACTTC

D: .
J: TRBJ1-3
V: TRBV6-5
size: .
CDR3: CASSLRIGNTIYF
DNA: TGTGCCAGCAGTCTGCGGATCGGAAACACCATATATTTT

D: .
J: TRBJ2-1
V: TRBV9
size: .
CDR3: CASSDSLGTEFF
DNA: TGTGCCAGCAGCGACTCCTTAGGTACGGAGTTCTTC

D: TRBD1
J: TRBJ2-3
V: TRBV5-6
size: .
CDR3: CASSARGEGQGWTDTQYF
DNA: TGTGCCAGCAGCGCTAGAGGGGAGGGACAGGGGTGGACAGATACGCAGTATTTT